Listed here is a single T cell receptor beta chain. This clonotype has just a few counts. Its antigen remains unidentified. Base qualities were left out, and no much larger clone turns up one base away. These data originate in a study of T cells in Graves' hyperthyroidism and ophthalmopathy (dated by TCRdb to the late 2010s). Looking at the study overall: Peripheral blood samples were taken at initial diagnosis, before any treatment was given. TCR V-J signatures able to tell the groups apart were searched for in a discovery cohort of 100 or so patients, of whom 43 had Graves' ophthalmopathy and about 60 had stable Graves' hyperthyroidism. An independent validation cohort of around 20 hyperthyroidism patients and approximately 16 patients who later progressed to ophthalmopathy tested prospective prediction of ophthalmopathy. The 85 to 100 discovery patients were divided at random into training and test sets in a 7:3 ratio. In over five Graves' hyperthyroidism patients, the study also compared T-cell repertoires from thyroid tissue with T-cell repertoires from blood. After sampling, hyperthyroidism patients received methimazole starting at 30 mg daily, and ophthalmopathy patients received high-dose intravenous methylprednisolone. The paper describes TCR Vbeta CDR3 sequencing of 135 peripheral blood samples, made up of 43 ophthalmopathy patients, 70 to 80 hyperthyroidism patients and around 17 progressor patients. Overall study outcomes, separate from this receptor: Sample size was not statistically predetermined, and blinding of investigators to group allocation was not performed. Ophthalmopathy was separated from stable hyperthyroidism by a 13 V-J signature model, with around 88% sensitivity and about 81% specificity obtained in cross-validation and 80%/75% obtained in testing. In validation, the model predicted progression to ophthalmopathy with over 60% sensitivity and over 72% specificity, a median of approximately 6.5 months before onset. Most expanded thyroid clonotypes (frequency above 0.001) were also detected in blood, suggesting blood repertoires may reflect thyroid immune responses.

V is pruned by 4 bases and J by 2 bases, leaving 7 bases of the junction without a gene match. Sequences LGHNA (CDR1) and YSLEER (CDR2) are obtained from the germline V gene. From cysteine to phenylalanine, the CDR3 is 17 amino acids long. The read is trimmed to its CDR3 DNA, 51 bases read in frame from base 1. The TCR beta CDR3 regions were amplified from the RNA transcripts. The TCR CDR3 was subjected to a first round of RT-PCR using the HTBI primer set and the Qiagen OneStep RT-PCR kit. The libraries were constructed in a second round of multiplex PCR and then size-selected and purified. Paired-end sequencing of the libraries was performed with 100 bp reads on an Illumina HiSeq2000. The authors' pipeline ran thus. SOAPnuke was used to process the raw data, with reads discarded if the reads contained adapters or uncalled bases, had a mean Phred below 15, or lacked an exact constant-primer or identifier match. COPE v1.2.5 was used to merge the high-quality paired reads, and each unique nucleotide sequence was defined as a clonotype. MiTCR v1.1 was used to align clonotypes to the IMGT TRBV, TRBD and TRBJ reference segments. Analysis was restricted to V-J combinations with a frequency above 0.0001, which covered roughly 99% of repertoires. A TCS score was defined as the ratio of F50 (clonal expansion) to E x V (chaos), with BLOSUM62-based TCRdist applied between CDR3 peptides within each V-J. Welch's t-statistics and random forest reduced fewer than 550 V-J features to 10 to 15, which were used in a naive Bayes classifier (R e1071). Starting from the raw public reads, TCRdb applied fastp trimming at Q25, assembled clones with MiXCR and retained in-frame beta chains. Rows matching on CDR3 protein sequence are summarized as one entry with the most common DNA and genes. It is TCRdb's table, rather than the study itself, that gives the V and J calls and clone size. The sample table shows some 300,000 distinct CDR3 sequences, and 13% are seen once. 7.5% to 8% of the sample lies in the top ten.

Hyperthyroidism patients were aged 18 to 65 years and newly diagnosed, with disease duration of less than 2 months. The study excluded patients with uncontrolled infections, other autoimmune diseases, pregnancy or lactation. Diagnoses were established on the basis of clinical symptoms, serum thyroxine and TRAb, thyroid ultrasound, and orbital computed tomography. For progressor patients, blood was drawn at the first diagnosis of hyperthyroidism, before any ophthalmopathy symptoms had appeared. PBMCs were separated from around 9.1 ml of fresh peripheral blood using Ficoll-Paque density gradient centrifugation. Progressor patients were initially diagnosed with Graves' hyperthyroidism and developed ophthalmopathy during follow-up. Trizol reagent was used to extract total RNA, and RNA quality was then checked on an Agilent 2100 Bioanalyzer.

Sequencing input: blood. This receptor was identified in a woman between 25 and 40 years old with Graves' hyperthyroidism that later progressed to Graves' ophthalmopathy. The chain is encoded by TRBV4-3 joined to TRBJ2-3; TRBD2 matches 12 bases in the middle. Here is the DNA: TGCGCCAGCAGCCCCCGACTAGCGGGAGATATCACAGATACGCAGTATTTT. Its coded protein is CASSPRLAGDITDTQYF.